This T cell receptor (beta chain) was sequenced during a study of glioma-infiltrating T cells after dendritic cell vaccination. Overall study context: The vaccine used monocyte-derived dendritic cells pulsed overnight with autologous tumor lysate. Study-wide results and caveats: TCR clonality showed no direct relationship with survival.

The immunoSEQ assay amplified TCRB CDR3 from up to 2 ug DNA. Sequencing was performed with immunoSEQ multiplex PCR; in TCRdb, only in-frame clones are kept and a portion is missing. The data show tens of thousands of clones, 85% seen once. Germline CDR1 LGHNA, CDR2 YSLEER. The V end lost 0 bases, the J end lost 8 bases, and 17 bases lay between the germline ends. The CDR3 has 16 residues. Regarding time point: after dendritic cell vaccination, including at tumor progression/relapse. Regarding this clone: No antigen is known for it.

This specimen consisted of blood, obtained after dendritic cell vaccination. The rearrangement links TRBV4-3 to TRBJ2-4; D remains unclear. The TCR comes from a human donor with glioblastoma. The CDR3: CASSQDWRRISDIQYF. The CDR3 nucleotides read TGCGCCAGCAGCCAAGATTGGCGGCGGATAAGTGACATTCAGTACTTC.